Below, 30 T cell receptor beta chains from the same sample are listed, as sequenced in a study of blood T cell repertoires in COVID-19. Only in-frame clones appear in the TCRdb table, and some are missing; sequencing was by immunoSEQ multiplex PCR. The data show roughly 90,000 clones, 75% to 90% seen once. Material: peripheral blood. Receptors were obtained from a woman at least 80 years old with active COVID-19.

This clone has only a few counts. V gene TRBV2 combines with J gene TRBJ1-6; D is unresolved. CDR1 SNHLY and CDR2 FYNNEI come from the germline V gene. This CDR3 is built from 13 residues. The V gene lost 7 bases and the J gene lost 9 bases, with 13 bases spanning the gap. The CDR3 coding sequence is TGTGCCAGCAACGTCGACAAAGGTTCACCCCTCCACTTT. Residues: CASNVDKGSPLHF.

This chain connects TRBV7-2 to TRBJ2-3; 11 bases agree with TRBD2. This CDR3 comprises 16 residues. The V segment lost 1 base and the J segment 5 bases; nucleotides outside the gene matches: 5. CDR1 and CDR2 from the germline V gene are SGHTA and FQGNSA. For the CDR3, the DNA is TGTGCCAGCAGCTTAGGAGTTCTAGCGGGAGGAGATACGCAGTATTTT. Residues: CASSLGVLAGGDTQYF.

This chain uses TRBV7-3 with TRBJ2-2, with no clear D. Between the trimmed V and J ends, which lost 2 bases and 2 bases, there was a span of 6 bases. The CDR3 extends over 14 amino acids. The germline V gene has CDR1 SGHTA and CDR2 FQGTGA. CDR3 in DNA: TGTGCCAGCAGCTTAGTACTAAACACCGGGGAGCTGTTTTTT. It codes for CASSLVLNTGELFF. Using reference TRBV7-3 and TRBJ2-2 for the parts outside the CDR3, the full variable domain is GAGVSQTPSNKVTEKGKYVELRCDPISGHTALYWYRQSLGQGPEFLIYFQGTGAADDSGLPNDRFFAVRPEGSVSTLKIQRTERGDSAVYLCASSLVLNTGELFFGEGSRLTVL.

The rearrangement links TRBV7-3 to TRBJ2-1; 9 bases fit TRBD2. The CDR3 runs 14 residues. Germline CDR1 is SGHTA and CDR2 is FQGTGA. Trimming took 5 bases from V and 10 from J; bases not matched to a gene: 9. The chain's CDR3 is CASSLPGLAGEQFF. The DNA of the CDR3 is TGTGCCAGCAGCCTGCCCGGGCTAGCGGGAGAGCAGTTCTTC.

V usage is TRBV5-4 and J usage is TRBJ2-6; possible D gene TRBD1, 6 bases. Germline values: CDR1 SGHNT, CDR2 YYREEE (reference sequence). Trimming left V 3 bases short and J 0 bases short, with 10 bases between. The CDR3 has 16 residues. This CDR3 reads CASSSGQYSGANVLTF. The CDR3 nucleotides read TGTGCCAGCAGCTCAGGACAGTACTCTGGGGCCAACGTCCTGACTTTC.

The chain is built from TRBV4-3 and TRBJ2-1, with D perhaps matching TRBD1 (5 bases). CDR1 is LGHNA, CDR2 YSLEER, per germline. CDR3 length equals 12 residues. The V end was cut by 1 base, the J end by 8 bases, with 6 bases between. The CDR3 sequence is CASSQGRDEQFF. DNA for the CDR3: TGCGCCAGCAGCCAAGGCAGGGATGAGCAGTTCTTC.

This chain uses TRBV6-2 or TRBV6-3 with TRBJ2-7; TRBD2 matches at 7 bases. The CDR3 covers 13 residues. J was trimmed by 3 bases and V by 3 bases; bases with no gene match: 2. The germline V gene has CDR1 MNHEY and CDR2 SVGEGT. CDR3 sequence: CASSYAGDYEQYF. In nucleotides, the CDR3 is TGTGCCAGCAGTTATGCGGGAGACTACGAGCAGTACTTC.

The J gene is TRBJ2-7, the V gene TRBV11-1; maybe TRBD2 (6 bases). Germline CDR1 and CDR2: SGHAT and FQDESV (reference sequence). V was shortened by 3 bases and J by 4 bases, with 13 bases between the two germline ends. There are 14 residues in the CDR3. The CDR3 sequence is CASSFTGVGYEQYF. For the CDR3, the DNA is TGTGCCAGCAGCTTTACGGGAGTTGGATACGAGCAGTACTTC.

The rearrangement links TRBV7-9 to TRBJ1-2; D perhaps matches TRBD1 (6 bases). The V end was cut by 1 base, the J end by 8 bases, with 17 bases between. Germline V gene data show CDR1 as SEHNR and CDR2 as FQNEAQ (reference sequence). The CDR3 totals 15 residues. The CDR3 DNA reads as TGTGCCAGCAGCTTAGAAGTCGGACAGTGGGGGGGCTACACCTTC. This codes for CASSLEVGQWGGYTF. The full variable domain, its missing parts supplied by reference TRBV7-9 and TRBJ1-2, is DTGVSQNPRHKITKRGQNVTFRCDPISEHNRLYWYRQTLGQGPEFLTYFQNEAQLEKSRLLSDRFSAERPKGSFSTLEIQRTEQGDSAMYLCASSLEVGQWGGYTFGSGTRLTVV.

V is TRBV12-3 or TRBV12-4 and J is TRBJ2-7; TRBD1 might be the D (5 bases). V was pared by 6 bases and J by 7 bases, with 16 bases between. The CDR3 is 13 residues long. For the CDR3, the DNA is TGTGCCAGCAGCTTCTCCTCAGGGCGGGAGCAGTACTTC. Translating gives CASSFSSGREQYF.

The chain couples TRBV7-8 to TRBJ1-3; the D gene is possibly TRBD1 (5 bases). The CDR3 contains 17 residues. V dropped 5 bases and J dropped 1 base, with 18 bases sitting between them. The germline V gene encodes CDR1 SGHVS and CDR2 FQNEAQ. CDR3 nucleotides: TGTGCCAGCAGCGCAAACTTGGGACTATCTTCTGGAAACACCATATATTTT. Its translation: CASSANLGLSSGNTIYF.

This clone was found once. The rearrangement links TRBV4-3 to TRBJ1-2; D is perhaps TRBD1 (5 bases). CDR3 length equals 17 residues. Germline V gene sequence: CDR1 LGHNA, CDR2 YSLEER. The V and J ends lost 1 base and 2 bases respectively, with 17 bases between them. The CDR3 sequence is CASSQGAGRVGNYGYTF. The CDR3 DNA sequence: TGCGCCAGCAGCCAAGGGGCTGGCAGGGTGGGAAACTATGGCTACACCTTC.

V usage is TRBV7-3 and J usage is TRBJ2-6; the D gene is possibly TRBD1 (6 bases). The CDR3 contains 15 residues. The germline V gene has CDR1 SGHTA and CDR2 FQGTGA. Trimming shortened V by 5 bases and J by 2 bases, and 10 bases separated the two germline ends. DNA of the CDR3: TGTGCCAGCAGCCAAGACAGGACTGGGGCCAACGTCCTGACTTTC. Translated: CASSQDRTGANVLTF.

The chain is built from TRBV5-6 and TRBJ2-1; a weak D match, TRBD1 (5 bases). Germline V gene sequence: CDR1 SGHDT, CDR2 YYEEEE. The CDR3 extends over 15 amino acids. V was pared by 1 base and J by 0 bases, with 8 bases between. DNA of the CDR3: TGTGCCAGCAGCTTGACAGGATACTCCTACAATGAGCAGTTCTTC. It translates to CASSLTGYSYNEQFF. Full variable domain (remainder filled in from reference TRBV5-6 and TRBJ2-1): DAGVTQSPTHLIKTRGQQVTLRCSPKSGHDTVSWYQQALGQGPQFIFQYYEEEERQRGNFPDRFSGHQFPNYSSELNVNALLLGDSALYLCASSLTGYSYNEQFFGPGTRLTVL.

V gene TRBV6-6 combines with J gene TRBJ2-7; maybe TRBD1 (7 bases). Trimming left V 0 bases short and J 6 bases short, with 18 bases between. In germline, CDR1 is MNHNY, CDR2 SVGAGI (reference sequence). This CDR3 contains 16 residues. The CDR3 reads CASSYSIWQGGGEQYF. In DNA, the CDR3 is TGTGCCAGCAGTTACTCGATTTGGCAGGGGGGTGGCGAGCAGTACTTC.

J is TRBJ2-7 and V is TRBV6-4; 8 nucleotides agree with TRBD1. Germline V gene lookup returns CDR1 MRHNA and CDR2 SNTAGT. Losses at the gene ends were 2 bases for V and 5 bases for J; bases not matched to a gene: 8. The CDR3 is made up of 15 amino acids. This CDR3 reads CASSDDRGPRDEQYF. For the CDR3, the DNA is TGTGCCAGCAGTGACGACAGGGGCCCCAGGGACGAGCAGTACTTC.

This CDR3 reads CASSSRQGWWNEQFF. For the CDR3, the DNA is TGTGCCAGCAGTTCGAGACAGGGATGGTGGAATGAGCAGTTCTTC. This sequence joins TRBV6-2 or TRBV6-3 and TRBJ2-1, with 7 bases aligning to TRBD1. Trimming removed 4 bases from V and 7 bases from J; junction bases left unmatched: 10. Germline values: CDR1 MNHEY, CDR2 SVGEGT. The CDR3 sequence is 15 residues long.

This chain uses TRBV12-3 or TRBV12-4 with TRBJ1-2; D is possibly TRBD1 (5 bases). V lost 7 bases and J lost 8, with 11 bases in between. The CDR3 is made up of 11 amino acids. The DNA of the CDR3 is TGTGCCAGCACCTACGACAGCGGCTACACCTTC. It translates to CASTYDSGYTF.

This chain joins TRBV6-5 and TRBJ1-3; D call uncertain. The CDR3 spans 12 residues. Looked up from germline, CDR1 is MNHEY and CDR2 is SVGAGI. Trimming left V 5 bases short and J 1 base short, with 3 bases between. CDR3 amino acids: CASSQSGNTIYF. In nucleotides, the CDR3 is TGTGCCAGCAGTCAGTCTGGAAACACCATATATTTT.

The CDR3 reads CARSQQRLHGQIPMNTEAFF. As DNA, the CDR3 is TGTGCCAGAAGCCAACAAAGATTACATGGACAGATCCCGATGAACACTGAAGCTTTCTTT. J is TRBJ1-1 and V is TRBV5-3, with D possibly matching TRBD1 (6 bases). TRBV5-3 is given ORF status, its function remaining uncertain. The CDR3 is made up of 20 amino acids. V lost 4 bases to trimming and J lost 0 bases, with 28 bases between them.

The chain employs TRBV3-1 (or the pseudogene TRBV3-2) and TRBJ2-5, with 8 bases identical to TRBD2. Trimming cost V 0 bases and J 4 bases; bases outside gene matches: 7. This CDR3 has 16 amino acids. Germline-derived CDR1 and CDR2 are LGHDT and YNNKEL (reference sequence). CDR3 sequence reads: CASSQDWPAGAETQYF. The DNA for the CDR3 is TGTGCCAGCAGCCAAGATTGGCCAGCGGGAGCAGAGACCCAGTACTTC.

This clone was observed once. The CDR3 nucleotides read TGTGCCAGCAGCCAAGGCCGCGGGTCGAACACCGGGGAGCTGTTTTTT. This encodes CASSQGRGSNTGELFF. The chain recombines TRBV4-2 with TRBJ2-2; weak D call: TRBD2 (5 bases). V lost 1 base to trimming and J lost 0 bases, with 9 bases between them. The CDR3 contains 16 residues. Per the germline V gene, CDR1 is LGHNA and CDR2 is YNFKEQ.

The rearrangement uses TRBV15 and TRBJ1-6, with 7 bases matching TRBD1. In germline, CDR1 is LNHNV, CDR2 YYDKDF (reference sequence). The CDR3 extends over 14 amino acids. V shed 0 bases, J shed 9 bases, and the junction held 2 bases outside the gene matches. CDR3: CATSREGQSSPLHF. The DNA for the CDR3 is TGTGCCACCAGCAGAGAGGGACAGTCTTCACCCCTCCACTTT.

The V call is TRBV19, the J call TRBJ1-3; 7 bases fit TRBD1. The germline V gene encodes CDR1 LNHDA and CDR2 SQIVND (reference sequence). There are 15 residues in the CDR3. The ends lost 2 bases at V and 2 bases at J; junction bases unmatched: 3. Here the CDR3 reads CASSITGTAGNTIYF. The CDR3 nucleotides are TGTGCCAGTAGTATAACCGGGACAGCTGGAAACACCATATATTTT.

This clone was observed many times. The rearrangement joins TRBV5-6 to TRBJ1-3, with D unclear. The CDR3 loop spans 14 amino acids. Germline assignment: CDR1 SGHDT and CDR2 YYEEEE. Trimming removed 0 bases at V and 4 bases at J, with 8 bases between. The CDR3 DNA follows: TGTGCCAGCAGCTTGGGAGGGTTCGGAAACACCATATATTTT. It yields the protein CASSLGGFGNTIYF.

This sequence joins TRBV2 and TRBJ2-7; possible D gene TRBD2, 5 bases. V lost 9 bases to trimming and J lost 6 bases, with 18 bases between them. In germline, CDR1 is SNHLY, CDR2 FYNNEI. CDR3 length equals 13 residues. The CDR3 is CASTRNGLFEQYF. CDR3 coding DNA: TGTGCCAGTACTAGAAACGGGCTATTCGAGCAGTACTTC.

The V and J genes are TRBV28 and TRBJ1-1; D may be TRBD1 (6 bases). In germline, CDR1 is MDHEN, CDR2 SYDVKM. The V and J ends lost 6 bases and 6 bases respectively, with 20 bases between them. CDR3 length: 15 residues. CDR3 coding DNA: TGTGCCAGCAGCACAAAAACGTTTCAGGGGCCTGAAGCTTTCTTT. It translates to CASSTKTFQGPEAFF.

The genes are TRBV9 and TRBJ2-1, with D possibly TRBD2 on 5 matching bases. Germline V gives CDR1 SGDLS, CDR2 YYNGEE. The CDR3 totals 16 residues. Trimming removed 4 bases from V and 5 bases from J, with 19 bases in between. The CDR3 region is CASSHPRDGWDNEQFF. As DNA, the CDR3 is TGTGCCAGCAGCCACCCGAGGGATGGGTGGGACAATGAGCAGTTCTTC. Full variable domain (outside the CDR3, taken from reference TRBV9 and TRBJ2-1): DSGVTQTPKHLITATGQRVTLRCSPRSGDLSVYWYQQSLDQGLQFLIQYYNGEERAKGNILERFSAQQFPDLHSELNLSSLELGDSALYFCASSHPRDGWDNEQFFGPGTRLTVL.

J is TRBJ2-6 and V is TRBV28; D is perhaps TRBD2 (6 bases). Deletions cut 3 bases from V and 1 base from J, with 19 bases between. In germline, CDR1 is MDHEN, CDR2 SYDVKM. This CDR3 region has 19 residues. The CDR3 reads CASSFQVLTGRSGANVLTF. CDR3 in DNA: TGTGCCAGCAGTTTTCAGGTGCTAACGGGGAGGTCTGGGGCCAACGTCCTGACTTTC.

The chain combines TRBV4-1 with TRBJ1-2, with 7 bases matching TRBD1. The CDR3 totals 14 residues. CDR1 is MGHRA, CDR2 YSYEKL, per germline. The V segment lost 4 bases and the J segment 8 bases; nucleotides outside the gene matches: 10. The CDR3: CASSPEDRPNGYTF. The CDR3, as DNA: TGCGCCAGCAGCCCAGAGGACAGGCCAAACGGCTACACCTTC.